Below, 7 T cell receptor beta chains from the same sample are listed, as sequenced in a study of blood T cell repertoires in COVID-19. The data were produced by immunoSEQ multiplex PCR, yet TCRdb's version contains in-frame clones alone and is incomplete. The table includes about 280,000 clones, just under 90% detected once. The material sequenced was peripheral blood. The receptor source for this set is a woman aged 25 to 39 with COVID-19, enrolled during active disease.

The chain employs TRBV7-7 and TRBJ2-5; 10 positions agree with TRBD1. CDR3 length: 15 amino acids. Germline CDR1 SSHAT, CDR2 FNYEAQ (reference sequence). V shed 4 bases and J 7 bases; nucleotides not matched to a gene: 9. For the CDR3, the DNA is TGTGCCAGCAGCTCACCGGGACAGGGGAGGGGGACCCAGTACTTC. It yields the protein CASSSPGQGRGTQYF. Combining the CDR3 with reference TRBV7-7 and TRBJ2-5 gives the whole variable domain GAGVSQSPRYKVTKRGQDVTLRCDPISSHATLYWYQQALGQGPEFLTYFNYEAQPDKSGLPSDRFSAERPEGSISTLTIQRTEQRDSAMYRCASSSPGQGRGTQYFGPGTRLLVL.

The V and J genes are TRBV7-9 and TRBJ2-1; TRBD1 aligns across 11 bases. CDR1 and CDR2 from the germline V gene are SEHNR and FQNEAQ (reference sequence). The trim removed 4 bases at V and 7 bases at J, leaving 6 bases unmatched. The CDR3 has 15 amino acids. The CDR3 sequence is CASSSPGQGVNEQFF. The CDR3 coding sequence is TGTGCCAGCAGCTCCCCGGGACAGGGGGTGAATGAGCAGTTCTTC.

The V and J genes are TRBV7-9 and TRBJ1-2, with TRBD1 matching over 9 bases. The CDR3 sequence is 17 residues long. V was clipped by 5 bases and J by 6 bases; unmatched bases: 16. Germline loops: CDR1 SEHNR, CDR2 FQNEAQ (reference sequence). The CDR3 DNA follows: TGTGCCAGCAGCACGACCGAACAGGGGGCTCGAACAAATGGCTACACCTTC. Translating it yields CASSTTEQGARTNGYTF.

V usage is TRBV6-2 or TRBV6-3 and J usage is TRBJ2-1, with D tentatively TRBD2 (7 bases). This CDR3 spans 17 amino acids. The germline V and J ends were trimmed by 5 bases and 2 bases, with 19 bases remaining between them. Germline-derived CDR1 and CDR2 are MNHEY and SVGEGT. In nucleotides, the CDR3 is TGTGCCAGCAGTACCTACTTACGGGGGGCCACCTACAATGAGCAGTTCTTC. This gives the protein CASSTYLRGATYNEQFF.

The rearrangement uses TRBV7-8 and TRBJ2-1; tentative D call: TRBD2 (5 bases). Per germline, CDR1 SGHVS and CDR2 FQNEAQ. Between the trimmed V and J ends, which lost 0 bases and 7 bases, there was a span of 13 bases. This CDR3 contains 15 residues. For the CDR3, the DNA is TGTGCCAGCAGCTTAGCGGTCCTAGCTAGGAATGAGCAGTTCTTC. This sequence encodes CASSLAVLARNEQFF.

This clone came up a few times. This chain connects TRBV5-8 to TRBJ1-2; the D gene is possibly TRBD1 (6 bases). In germline, CDR1 is SGHTS, CDR2 YDEGEE. This CDR3 spans 14 amino acids. V was clipped by 0 bases and J by 7 bases, with 13 bases between them. CDR3 protein: CASSLGVGGFGYTF. Here the CDR3 DNA reads TGTGCCAGCAGCTTGGGAGTAGGGGGATTTGGCTACACCTTC.

This chain connects TRBV9 to TRBJ2-7; D ambiguous. CDR3 size: 12 residues. Germline CDR1 is SGDLS and CDR2 is YYNGEE. V lost 4 bases and J 3 bases, leaving 8 bases between the germline ends. CDR3 DNA: TGTGCCAGCAGCTCCCGCTACTACGAGCAGTACTTC. This encodes CASSSRYYEQYF.